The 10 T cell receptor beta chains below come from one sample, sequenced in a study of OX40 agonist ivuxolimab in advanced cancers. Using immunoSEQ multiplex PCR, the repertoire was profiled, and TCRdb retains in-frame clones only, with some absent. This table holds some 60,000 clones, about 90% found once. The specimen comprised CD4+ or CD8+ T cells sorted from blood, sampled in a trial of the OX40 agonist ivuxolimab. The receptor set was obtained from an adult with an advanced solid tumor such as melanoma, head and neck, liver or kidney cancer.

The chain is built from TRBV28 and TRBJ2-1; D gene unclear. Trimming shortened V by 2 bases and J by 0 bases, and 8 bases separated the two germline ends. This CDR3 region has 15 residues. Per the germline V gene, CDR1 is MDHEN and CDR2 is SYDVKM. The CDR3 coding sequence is TGTGCCAGCAGTTTAAGCGAGAGCTCCTACAATGAGCAGTTCTTC. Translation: CASSLSESSYNEQFF.

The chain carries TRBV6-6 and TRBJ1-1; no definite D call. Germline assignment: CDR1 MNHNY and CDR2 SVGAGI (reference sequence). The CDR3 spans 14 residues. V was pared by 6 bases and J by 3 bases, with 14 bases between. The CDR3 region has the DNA TGTGCCAGCAGCCCCTCGGACGGACACACTGAAGCTTTCTTT. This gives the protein CASSPSDGHTEAFF.

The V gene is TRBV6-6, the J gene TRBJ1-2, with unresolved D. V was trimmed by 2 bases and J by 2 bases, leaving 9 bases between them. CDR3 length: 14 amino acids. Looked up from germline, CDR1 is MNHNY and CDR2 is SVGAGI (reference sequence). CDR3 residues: CASSYKESNYGYTF. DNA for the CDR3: TGTGCCAGCAGTTACAAGGAGAGCAACTATGGCTACACCTTC.

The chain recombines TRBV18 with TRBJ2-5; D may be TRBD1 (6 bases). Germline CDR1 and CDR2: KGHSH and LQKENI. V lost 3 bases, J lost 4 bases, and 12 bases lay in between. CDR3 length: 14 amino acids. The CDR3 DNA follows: TGTGCCAGCTCACCCCTCACAGGGAGAGAGACCCAGTACTTC. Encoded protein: CASSPLTGRETQYF.

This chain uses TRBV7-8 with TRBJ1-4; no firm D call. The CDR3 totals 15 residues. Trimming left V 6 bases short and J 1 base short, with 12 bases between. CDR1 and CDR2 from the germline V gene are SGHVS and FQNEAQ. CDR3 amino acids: CASSQNTLTNEKLFF. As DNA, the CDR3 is TGTGCCAGCAGTCAAAACACCTTAACTAATGAAAAACTGTTTTTT.

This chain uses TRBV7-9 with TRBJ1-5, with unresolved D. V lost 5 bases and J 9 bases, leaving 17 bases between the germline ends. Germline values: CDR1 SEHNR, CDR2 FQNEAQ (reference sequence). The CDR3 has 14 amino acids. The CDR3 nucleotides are TGTGCCAGCAGCCCAACGGGCACCTCGGGGCCCCAGCATTTT. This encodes CASSPTGTSGPQHF. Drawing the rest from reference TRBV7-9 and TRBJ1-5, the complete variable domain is DTGVSQNPRHKITKRGQNVTFRCDPISEHNRLYWYRQTLGQGPEFLTYFQNEAQLEKSRLLSDRFSAERPKGSFSTLEIQRTEQGDSAMYLCASSPTGTSGPQHFGDGTRLSIL.

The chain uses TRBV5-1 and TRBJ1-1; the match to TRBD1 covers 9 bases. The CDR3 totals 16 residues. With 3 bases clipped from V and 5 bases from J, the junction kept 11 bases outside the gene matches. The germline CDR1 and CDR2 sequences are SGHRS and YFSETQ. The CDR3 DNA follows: TGCGCCAGCAGCTCTAACCCACAGGGGGCGTTTACTGAAGCTTTCTTT. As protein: CASSSNPQGAFTEAFF.

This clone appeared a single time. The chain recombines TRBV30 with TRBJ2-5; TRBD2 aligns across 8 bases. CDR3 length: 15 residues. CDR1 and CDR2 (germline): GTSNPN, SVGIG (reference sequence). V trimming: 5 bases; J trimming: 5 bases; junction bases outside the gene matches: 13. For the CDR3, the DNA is TGTGCCTGGGTCAGGGCTAGCGGGCCCAGGGAGACCCAGTACTTC. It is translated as CAWVRASGPRETQYF.

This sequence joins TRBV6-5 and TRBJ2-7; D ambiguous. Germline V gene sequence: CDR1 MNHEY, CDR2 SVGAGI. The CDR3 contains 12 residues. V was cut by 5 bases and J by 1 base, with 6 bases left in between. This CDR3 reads CASSADSYEQYF. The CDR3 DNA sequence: TGTGCCAGCAGTGCGGATTCCTACGAGCAGTACTTC.

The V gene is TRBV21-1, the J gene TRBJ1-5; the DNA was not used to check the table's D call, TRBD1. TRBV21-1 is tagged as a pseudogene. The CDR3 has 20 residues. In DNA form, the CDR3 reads TGTGCCAGCAGCAAGTCCTGGACAGGGTGTAGGAGGAGGACAAATCAGCCCCAGCATTTT. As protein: CASSKSWTGCRRRTNQPQHF.